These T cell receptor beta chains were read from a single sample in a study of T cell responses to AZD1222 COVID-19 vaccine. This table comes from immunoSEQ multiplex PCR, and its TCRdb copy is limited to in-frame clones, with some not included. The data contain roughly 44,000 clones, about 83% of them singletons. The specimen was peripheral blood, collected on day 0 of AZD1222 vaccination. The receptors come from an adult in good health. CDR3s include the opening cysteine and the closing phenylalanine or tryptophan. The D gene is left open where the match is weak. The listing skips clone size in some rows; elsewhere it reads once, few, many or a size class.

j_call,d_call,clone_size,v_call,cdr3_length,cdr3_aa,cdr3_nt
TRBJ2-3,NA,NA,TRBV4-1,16,CASSRFWRATGDTQYF,TGCGCCAGCAGCCGTTTCTGGCGGGCCACGGGAGATACGCAGTATTTT
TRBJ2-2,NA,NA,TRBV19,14,CASSTGKVSGELFF,TGTGCCAGTAGTACCGGGAAGGTCTCCGGGGAGCTGTTTTTT
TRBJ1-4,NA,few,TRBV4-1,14,CASSQVLGVEKLFF,TGCGCCAGCAGCCAAGTACTGGGGGTTGAAAAACTGTTTTTT
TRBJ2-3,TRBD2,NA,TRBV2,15,CASSKTSGGLNTQYF,TGTGCCAGCAGTAAGACTAGCGGGGGCCTTAATACGCAGTATTTT
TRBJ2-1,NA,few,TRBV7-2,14,CASSLETNGHEQFF,TGTGCCAGCAGCTTAGAGACAAATGGCCATGAGCAGTTCTTC
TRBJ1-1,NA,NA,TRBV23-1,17,CASSQYRPGHVNTEAFF,TGCGCCAGCAGTCAATACCGACCGGGACACGTGAACACTGAAGCTTTCTTT
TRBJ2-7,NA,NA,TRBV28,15,CASSHGGRGFYEQYF,TGTGCCAGCAGCCACGGGGGCAGGGGGTTTTACGAGCAGTACTTC
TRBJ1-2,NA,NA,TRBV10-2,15,CASSEWQNANYGYTF,TGCGCCAGCAGTGAGTGGCAGAATGCTAACTATGGCTACACCTTC
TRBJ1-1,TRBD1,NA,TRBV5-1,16,CASNLRTGGSNTEAFF,TGCGCCAGCAACCTGAGGACAGGGGGCTCGAACACTGAAGCTTTCTTT
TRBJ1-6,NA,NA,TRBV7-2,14,CASSLLGRNSPLHF,TGTGCCAGCAGCTTATTAGGGCGGAATTCACCCCTCCACTTT
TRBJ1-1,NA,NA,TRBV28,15,CASSSWTVMNTEAFF,TGTGCCAGCAGTTCCTGGACAGTAATGAACACTGAAGCTTTCTTT
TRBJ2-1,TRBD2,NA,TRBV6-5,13,CASSYSLADKQFF,TGTGCCAGCAGTTACTCGCTAGCGGACAAGCAGTTCTTC
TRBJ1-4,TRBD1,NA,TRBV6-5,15,CASRPWGQDNEKLFF,TGTGCCAGCAGGCCCTGGGGACAGGATAATGAAAAACTGTTTTTT
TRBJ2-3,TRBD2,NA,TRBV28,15,CASSSSGGLIDTQYF,TGTGCCAGCAGTTCAAGCGGGGGACTTATAGATACGCAGTATTTT
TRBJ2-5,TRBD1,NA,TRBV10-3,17,CAISESRGRGLQETQYF,TGTGCCATCAGTGAGTCGAGGGGCAGGGGGCTCCAAGAGACCCAGTACTTC
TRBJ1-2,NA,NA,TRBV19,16,CASSADFQQTNYGYTF,TGTGCCAGTAGTGCTGATTTTCAACAGACTAACTATGGCTACACCTTC
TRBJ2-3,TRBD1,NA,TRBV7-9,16,CASSPLTGGHQDTQYF,TGTGCCAGCAGCCCACTAACAGGGGGGCATCAAGATACGCAGTATTTT
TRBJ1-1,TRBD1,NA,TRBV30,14,CAWSLGTANTEAFF,TGTGCCTGGAGTCTAGGGACAGCGAACACTGAAGCTTTCTTT
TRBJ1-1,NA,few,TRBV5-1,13,CASSLGASFEAFF,TGCGCCAGCAGCTTAGGGGCCAGCTTTGAAGCTTTCTTT
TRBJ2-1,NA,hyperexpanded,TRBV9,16,CASSPRDLGGLNEQFF,TGTGCCAGCAGCCCCCGGGACTTAGGGGGTTTGAATGAGCAGTTCTTC